The sequence of this T cell receptor beta chain was determined in a study of T cell responses to AZD1222 COVID-19 vaccine. Study findings and constraints: Nearly half of the spike-specific TCRs reportedly recognize variant regions that carry no mutations.

Researchers grouped second doses given at about 4 or about 12 weeks into one pool. V shed 6 bases and J shed 4 bases, with 18 bases lying between them. Germline V CDR1 and CDR2: MNHEY, SMNVEV (reference sequence). The CDR3 sequence is 15 residues long. Concerning this clone: Its antigen is not known.

Generated by immunoSEQ multiplex PCR, the TCRdb table keeps only in-frame clones and is missing some. The data show around 150,000 clones, with roughly 88% seen just once and around 4.5% held by the top ten. The input for sequencing was peripheral blood, taken 28 days after the second AZD1222 dose. The receptor's source is an adult who received the AZD1222 COVID-19 vaccine. V and J are TRBV27 and TRBJ1-2; TRBD1 might be the D (5 bases). CDR3 bases: TGTGCCAGCAGCCTGAGCCCTCCGGGGCTCTATGGCTACACCTTC. It specifies CASSLSPPGLYGYTF.